This T cell receptor (beta chain) was recovered during a study of cytomegalovirus exposure and HLA in healthy donors. Across the whole study: About 80 million unique TCRs from HLA-typed donors were held in an early data release. Study results and caveats: Among the most significant clusters, several appeared linked to common viral pathogens in a later analysis. Certain indistinguishable V segments, among them TRBV6-2 and TRBV6-3, were excluded. Among TCR beta chains, those listed as cytomegalovirus-associated numbered around 180.

Regarding this clone: Its antigen is not identified.

The V gene's germline CDR1 is MNHEY and CDR2 SVGAGI. The trim removed 6 bases at V and 6 bases at J, leaving 10 bases unmatched. The CDR3 is 14 residues long. Both 60 Vbeta primers and 13 Jbeta primers went into the PCR. Data came from immunoSEQ multiplex PCR; TCRdb stores just in-frame clones and leaves some out. The table shows some 200,000 clones, with around 86% occurring only once. The material sequenced was PBMCs. This sequence was found in a woman aged 40 to 50 in good health and CMV-seronegative. The J gene is TRBJ1-1, the V gene TRBV6-5; TRBD1 agrees at 7 bases. This CDR3 reads CASRNRGSTPEAFF. Written as DNA, the CDR3 is TGTGCCAGCAGGAACAGGGGTTCAACCCCTGAAGCTTTCTTT.